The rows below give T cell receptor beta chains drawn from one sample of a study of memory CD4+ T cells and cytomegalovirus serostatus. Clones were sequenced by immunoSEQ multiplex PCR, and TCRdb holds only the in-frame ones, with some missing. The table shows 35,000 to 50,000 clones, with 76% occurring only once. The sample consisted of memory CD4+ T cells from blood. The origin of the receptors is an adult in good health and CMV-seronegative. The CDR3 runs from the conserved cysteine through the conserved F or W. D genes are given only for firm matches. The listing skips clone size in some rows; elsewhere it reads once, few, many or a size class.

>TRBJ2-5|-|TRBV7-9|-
TGTGCCAGCAGCTTCACGGAGGGGGAGACCCAGTACTTC
CASSFTEGETQYF
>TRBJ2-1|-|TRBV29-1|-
TGCAGCGGGGGGGGACAGCCCTACAATGAGCAGTTCTTC
CSGGGQPYNEQFF
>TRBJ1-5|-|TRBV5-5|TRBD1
TGTGCCAGCAGCTTTGGTCCGACAGGGCGTCAGCCCCAGCATTTT
CASSFGPTGRQPQHF
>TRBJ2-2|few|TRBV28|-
TGTGCCACCCTAGAGGCAGGGAACTCGAACACCGGGGAGCTGTTTTTT
CATLEAGNSNTGELFF
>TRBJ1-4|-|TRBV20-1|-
TGCTCAGGGTCTTTTAATGAAAAACTGTTTTTT
CSGSFNEKLFF
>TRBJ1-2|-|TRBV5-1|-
TGCGCCAGCAGCCGGGGGGACGGATCTAACTATGGCTACACCTTC
CASSRGDGSNYGYTF
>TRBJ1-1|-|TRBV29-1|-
TGCAGCGTTGGGGGGGATTTTGGTGAAGCTTTCTTT
CSVGGDFGEAFF
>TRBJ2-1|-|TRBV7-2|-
TGTGCCAGCAGCTTAGCGCTTGGTGGGCAGTTCTTC
CASSLALGGQFF
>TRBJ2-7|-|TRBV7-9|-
TGTGCCAGCAGCTTCGACCGTTACGAGCAGTACTTC
CASSFDRYEQYF
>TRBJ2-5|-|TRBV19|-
TGTGCCAGTAGTACTCCTCAGGGCCTAAGGGAGACCCAGTACTTC
CASSTPQGLRETQYF
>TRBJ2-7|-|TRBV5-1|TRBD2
TGCGCCAGCAGCTTGGGGACTAGTCCGTGGGAGCAGTACTTC
CASSLGTSPWEQYF
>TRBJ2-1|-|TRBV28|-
TGTGCCAGCAGTTTTTTGAACTCCTACAATGAGCAGTTCTTC
CASSFLNSYNEQFF
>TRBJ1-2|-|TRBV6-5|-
TGTGCCAGCAGTTTGGTGGGACGGGACTATGGCTACACCTTC
CASSLVGRDYGYTF
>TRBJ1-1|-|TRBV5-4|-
TGTGCCAGCAGCTTGGGGGGGGGAAACACTGAAGCTTTCTTT
CASSLGGGNTEAFF
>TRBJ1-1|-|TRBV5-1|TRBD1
TGCGCCAGCAGCTTGTTAGGACAGGGGAACACTGAAGCTTTCTTT
CASSLLGQGNTEAFF
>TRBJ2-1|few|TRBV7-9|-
TGTGCCAGCAGTGGCGAGAGCTCCTACAATGAGCAGTTCTTC
CASSGESSYNEQFF
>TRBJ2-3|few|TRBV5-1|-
TGCGCCAGCAGCTTGGGGGCACTAGACGATACGCAGTATTTT
CASSLGALDDTQYF
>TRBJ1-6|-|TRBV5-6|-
TGTGCCAGCAGCTTGAACGCCAGGTCCTATTCACCCCTCCACTTT
CASSLNARSYSPLHF
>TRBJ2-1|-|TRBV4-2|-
TGTGCCAGCAGCCAGAAGACAGGTTTCTCCTACAATGAGCAGTTCTTC
CASSQKTGFSYNEQFF
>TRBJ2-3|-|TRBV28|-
TGTGCCAGCAGTCTTCAGGGTGTTCAAAGCACAGATACGCAGTATTTT
CASSLQGVQSTDTQYF
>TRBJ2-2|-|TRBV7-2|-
TGTGCCAGCAGCTTAGCGGGGCCCGGGGAGCTGTTTTTT
CASSLAGPGELFF
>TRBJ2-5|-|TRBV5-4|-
TGTGCCAGCAGCATTGGACGCGCCGGAGAGCGGGAAGAGACCCAGTACTTC
CASSIGRAGEREETQYF
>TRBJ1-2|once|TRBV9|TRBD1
TGTGCCAGCAGCGTAGAGTGGGACAGGGCTCCTTTCAGCGGCTACACCTTC
CASSVEWDRAPFSGYTF
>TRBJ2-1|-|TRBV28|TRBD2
TGTGCCAGCAGTTTAGGCGGGGGGGAGGGCCATGAGCAGTTCTTC
CASSLGGGEGHEQFF
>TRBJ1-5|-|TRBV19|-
TGTGCCAGTAGTCGGGGACAAAACAATCAGCCCCAGCATTTT
CASSRGQNNQPQHF
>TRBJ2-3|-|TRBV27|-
TGTGCCAGCAGTTCTCCTGGAAGCACAGATACGCAGTATTTT
CASSSPGSTDTQYF
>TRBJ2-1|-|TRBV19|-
TGTGCCAGTAGCGGGCTAGGTGGCTACAATGAGCAGTTCTTC
CASSGLGGYNEQFF
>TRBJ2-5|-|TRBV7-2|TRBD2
TGTGCCAGCAGCTCGGGACTAGCGGGGAAAGCGGAGACCCAGTACTTC
CASSSGLAGKAETQYF
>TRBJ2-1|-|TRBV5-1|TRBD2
TGCGCCAGCAGAGAAGGGACTAGCGGGACATACAATGAGCAGTTCTTC
CASREGTSGTYNEQFF